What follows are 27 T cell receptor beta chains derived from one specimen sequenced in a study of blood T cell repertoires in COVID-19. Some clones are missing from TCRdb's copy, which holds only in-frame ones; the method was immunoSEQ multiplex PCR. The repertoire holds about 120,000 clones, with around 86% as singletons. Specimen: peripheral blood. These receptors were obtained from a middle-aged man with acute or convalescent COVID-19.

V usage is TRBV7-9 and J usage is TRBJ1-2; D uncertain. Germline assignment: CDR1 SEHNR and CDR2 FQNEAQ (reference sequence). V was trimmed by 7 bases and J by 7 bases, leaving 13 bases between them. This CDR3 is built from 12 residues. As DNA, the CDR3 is TGTGCCAGCATGAGGGATAAGGGTGGCTACACCTTC. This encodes CASMRDKGGYTF.

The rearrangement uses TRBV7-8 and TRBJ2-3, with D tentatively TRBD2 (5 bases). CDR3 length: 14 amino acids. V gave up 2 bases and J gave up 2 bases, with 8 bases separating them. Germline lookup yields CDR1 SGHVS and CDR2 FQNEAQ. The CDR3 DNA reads TGTGCCAGCAGCTTAAGTCGGGACACAGATACGCAGTATTTT. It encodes CASSLSRDTDTQYF.

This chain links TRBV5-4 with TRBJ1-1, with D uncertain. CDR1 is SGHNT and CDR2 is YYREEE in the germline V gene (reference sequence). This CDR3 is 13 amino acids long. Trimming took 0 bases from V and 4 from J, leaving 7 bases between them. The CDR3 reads CASSLERGTEAFF. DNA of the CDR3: TGTGCCAGCAGCTTGGAACGAGGCACTGAAGCTTTCTTT.

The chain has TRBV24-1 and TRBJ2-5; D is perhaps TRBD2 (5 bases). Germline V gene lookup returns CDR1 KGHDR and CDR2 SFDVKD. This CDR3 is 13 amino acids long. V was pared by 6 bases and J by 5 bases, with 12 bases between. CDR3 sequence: CATSHRTGETQYF. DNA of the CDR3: TGTGCCACCAGTCATCGGACTGGGGAGACCCAGTACTTC.

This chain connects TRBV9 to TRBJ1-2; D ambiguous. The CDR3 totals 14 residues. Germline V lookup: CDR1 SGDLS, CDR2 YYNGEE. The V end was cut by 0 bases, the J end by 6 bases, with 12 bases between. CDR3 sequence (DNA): TGTGCCAGCAGCGTAGCAGGAGGGAGCCATGGCTACACCTTC. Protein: CASSVAGGSHGYTF.

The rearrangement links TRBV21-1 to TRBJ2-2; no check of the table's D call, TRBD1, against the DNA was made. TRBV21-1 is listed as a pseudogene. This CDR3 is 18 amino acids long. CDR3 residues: CASSKEQRQGPNTGELFF. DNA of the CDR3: TGTGCCAGCAGCAAAGAGCAACGACAGGGGCCCAACACCGGGGAGCTGTTTTTT.

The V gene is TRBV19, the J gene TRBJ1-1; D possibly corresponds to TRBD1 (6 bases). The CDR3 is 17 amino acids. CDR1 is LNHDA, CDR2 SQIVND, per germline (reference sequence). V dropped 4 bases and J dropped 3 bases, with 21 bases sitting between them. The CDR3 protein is CASSTPRGNRADTEAFF. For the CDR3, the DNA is TGTGCCAGTAGTACCCCCCGAGGGAACAGGGCGGACACTGAAGCTTTCTTT.

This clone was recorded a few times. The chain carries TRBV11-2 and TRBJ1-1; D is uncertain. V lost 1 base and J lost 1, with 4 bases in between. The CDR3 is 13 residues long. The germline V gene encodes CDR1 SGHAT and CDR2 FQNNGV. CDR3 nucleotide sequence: TGTGCCAGCAGCTTAGGAGCGAACACTGAAGCTTTCTTT. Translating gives CASSLGANTEAFF.

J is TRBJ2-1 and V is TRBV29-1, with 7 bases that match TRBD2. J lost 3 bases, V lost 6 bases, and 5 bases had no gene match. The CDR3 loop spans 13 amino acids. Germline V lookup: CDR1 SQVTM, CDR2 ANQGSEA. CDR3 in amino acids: CSVSSGNYNEQFF. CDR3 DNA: TGCAGCGTATCTAGCGGAAACTACAATGAGCAGTTCTTC.

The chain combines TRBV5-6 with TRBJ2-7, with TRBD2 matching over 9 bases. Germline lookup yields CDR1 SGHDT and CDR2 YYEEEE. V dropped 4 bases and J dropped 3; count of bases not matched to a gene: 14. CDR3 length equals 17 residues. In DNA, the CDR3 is TGTGCCAGCAGCCGCGGGAGGGGGAGCGGGAGGCACTACGAGCAGTACTTC. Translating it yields CASSRGRGSGRHYEQYF.

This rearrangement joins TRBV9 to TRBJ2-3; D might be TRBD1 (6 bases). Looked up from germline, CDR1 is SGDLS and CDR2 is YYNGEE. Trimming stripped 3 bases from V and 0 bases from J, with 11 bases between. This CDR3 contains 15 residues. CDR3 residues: CASSARDISTDTQYF. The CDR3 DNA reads TGTGCCAGCAGCGCCCGGGACATAAGCACAGATACGCAGTATTTT.

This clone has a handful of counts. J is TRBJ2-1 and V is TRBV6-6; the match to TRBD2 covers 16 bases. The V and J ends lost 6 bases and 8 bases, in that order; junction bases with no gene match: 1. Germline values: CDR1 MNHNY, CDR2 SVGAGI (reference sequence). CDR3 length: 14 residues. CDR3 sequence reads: CASRGTSGRDEQFF. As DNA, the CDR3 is TGTGCCAGCAGGGGGACTAGCGGGAGGGATGAGCAGTTCTTC.

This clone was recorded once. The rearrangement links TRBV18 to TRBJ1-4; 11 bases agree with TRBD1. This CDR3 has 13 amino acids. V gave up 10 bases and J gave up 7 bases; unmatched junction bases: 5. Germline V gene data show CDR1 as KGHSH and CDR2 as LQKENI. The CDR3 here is CATSGTGGEKLFF. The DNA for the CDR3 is TGTGCCACCTCCGGGACAGGGGGTGAAAAACTGTTTTTT.

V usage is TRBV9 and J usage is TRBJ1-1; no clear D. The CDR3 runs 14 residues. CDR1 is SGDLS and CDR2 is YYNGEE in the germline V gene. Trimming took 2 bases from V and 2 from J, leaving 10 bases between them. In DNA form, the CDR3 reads TGTGCCAGCAGCGTTCAAGTCGGTAACACTGAAGCTTTCTTT. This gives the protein CASSVQVGNTEAFF.

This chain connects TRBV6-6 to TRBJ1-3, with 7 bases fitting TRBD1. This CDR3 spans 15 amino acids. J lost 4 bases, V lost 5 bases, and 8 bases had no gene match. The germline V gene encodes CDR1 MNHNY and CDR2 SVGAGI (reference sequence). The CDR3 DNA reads TGTGCCAGCAGTCGAGCCCAGGGGGAAGGAAACACCATATATTTT. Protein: CASSRAQGEGNTIYF.

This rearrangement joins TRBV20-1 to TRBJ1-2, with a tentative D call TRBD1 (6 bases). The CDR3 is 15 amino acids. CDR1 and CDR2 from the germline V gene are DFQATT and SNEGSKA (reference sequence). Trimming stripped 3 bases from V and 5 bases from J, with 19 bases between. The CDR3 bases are TGCAGTGCTAGTATTGGTGGGGACAACCTTTATGGCTACACCTTC. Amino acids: CSASIGGDNLYGYTF.

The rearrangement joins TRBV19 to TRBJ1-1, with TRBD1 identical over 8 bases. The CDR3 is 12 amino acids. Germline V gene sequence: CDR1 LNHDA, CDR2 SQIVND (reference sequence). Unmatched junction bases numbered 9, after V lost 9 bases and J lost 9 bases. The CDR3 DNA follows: TGTGCCAGCCGACAGGGGAACGTGAAAGCTTTCTTT. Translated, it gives CASRQGNVKAFF.

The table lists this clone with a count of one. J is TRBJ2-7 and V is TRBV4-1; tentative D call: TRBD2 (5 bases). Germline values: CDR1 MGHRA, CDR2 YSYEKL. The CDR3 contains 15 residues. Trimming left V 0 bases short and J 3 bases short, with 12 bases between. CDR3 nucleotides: TGCGCCAGCAGCCAAGATCCCACTAGAATCTACGAGCAGTACTTC. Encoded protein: CASSQDPTRIYEQYF.

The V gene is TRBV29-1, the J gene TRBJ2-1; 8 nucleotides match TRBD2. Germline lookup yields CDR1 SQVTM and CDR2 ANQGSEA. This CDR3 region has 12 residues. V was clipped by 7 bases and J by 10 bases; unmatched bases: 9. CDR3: CSAGTRGGEQFF. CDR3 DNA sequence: TGCAGCGCTGGTACACGGGGGGGAGAGCAGTTCTTC.

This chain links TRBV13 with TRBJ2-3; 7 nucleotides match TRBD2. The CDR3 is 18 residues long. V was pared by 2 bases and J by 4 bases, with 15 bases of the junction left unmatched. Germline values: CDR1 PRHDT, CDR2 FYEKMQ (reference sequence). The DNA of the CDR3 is TGTGCCAGCAGCTTATGGGGACGGACTAGGGAGCAGGCAGATACGCAGTATTTT. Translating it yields CASSLWGRTREQADTQYF.

DNA of the CDR3: TGCGCCAGCAGCCAAGATAGGAGAGGTCGGTATGGCTACACCTTC. This encodes CASSQDRRGRYGYTF. The chain has TRBV4-3 and TRBJ1-2; no clear D gene. The germline V gene has CDR1 LGHNA and CDR2 YSLEER. Trimming stripped 0 bases from V and 5 bases from J, with 13 bases between. CDR3 length: 15 residues.

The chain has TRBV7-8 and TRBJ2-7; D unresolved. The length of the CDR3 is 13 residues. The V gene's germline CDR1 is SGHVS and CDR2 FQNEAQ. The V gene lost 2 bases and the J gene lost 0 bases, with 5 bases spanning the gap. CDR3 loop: CASSLSGSYEQYF. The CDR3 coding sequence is TGTGCCAGCAGCTTATCAGGCTCCTACGAGCAGTACTTC. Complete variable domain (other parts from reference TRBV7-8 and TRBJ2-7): GAGVSQSPRYKVAKRGQDVALRCDPISGHVSLFWYQQALGQGPEFLTYFQNEAQLDKSGLPSDRFFAERPEGSVSTLKIQRTQQEDSAVYLCASSLSGSYEQYFGPGTRLTVT.

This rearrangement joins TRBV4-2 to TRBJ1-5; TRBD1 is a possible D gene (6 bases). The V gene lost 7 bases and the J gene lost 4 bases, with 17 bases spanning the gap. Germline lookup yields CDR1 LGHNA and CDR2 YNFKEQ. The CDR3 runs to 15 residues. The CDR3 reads CASNLNPDSNQPQHF. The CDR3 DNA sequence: TGTGCCAGCAACCTAAACCCGGACAGTAATCAGCCCCAGCATTTT.

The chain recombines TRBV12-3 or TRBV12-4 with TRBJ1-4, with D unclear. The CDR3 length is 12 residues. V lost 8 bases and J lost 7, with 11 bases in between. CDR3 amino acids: CASRLTGEKLFF. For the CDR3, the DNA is TGTGCCAGCCGTCTGACGGGTGAAAAACTGTTTTTT.

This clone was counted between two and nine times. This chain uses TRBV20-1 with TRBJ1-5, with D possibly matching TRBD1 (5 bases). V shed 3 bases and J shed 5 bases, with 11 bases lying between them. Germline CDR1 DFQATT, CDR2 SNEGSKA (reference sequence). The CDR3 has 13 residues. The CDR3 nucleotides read TGCAGTGCTAGTGGACACTCCGATCAGCCCCAGCATTTT. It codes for CSASGHSDQPQHF.

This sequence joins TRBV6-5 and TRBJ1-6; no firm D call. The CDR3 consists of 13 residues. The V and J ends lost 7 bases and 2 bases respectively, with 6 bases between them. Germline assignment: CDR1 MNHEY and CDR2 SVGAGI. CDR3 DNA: TGTGCCAGCACCGAGGCCTATAATTCACCCCTCCACTTT. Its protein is CASTEAYNSPLHF.

The CDR3 reads CASSTGYNYEQYF. In nucleotides, the CDR3 is TGTGCCAGCAGTACAGGGTACAACTACGAGCAGTACTTC. The V and J genes are TRBV6-5 and TRBJ2-7; tentatively, D is TRBD1 (6 bases). With 5 bases removed from V and 3 bases from J, the gap between germline ends came to 11 bases. Germline CDR1 is MNHEY and CDR2 is SVGAGI. The CDR3 covers 13 residues.